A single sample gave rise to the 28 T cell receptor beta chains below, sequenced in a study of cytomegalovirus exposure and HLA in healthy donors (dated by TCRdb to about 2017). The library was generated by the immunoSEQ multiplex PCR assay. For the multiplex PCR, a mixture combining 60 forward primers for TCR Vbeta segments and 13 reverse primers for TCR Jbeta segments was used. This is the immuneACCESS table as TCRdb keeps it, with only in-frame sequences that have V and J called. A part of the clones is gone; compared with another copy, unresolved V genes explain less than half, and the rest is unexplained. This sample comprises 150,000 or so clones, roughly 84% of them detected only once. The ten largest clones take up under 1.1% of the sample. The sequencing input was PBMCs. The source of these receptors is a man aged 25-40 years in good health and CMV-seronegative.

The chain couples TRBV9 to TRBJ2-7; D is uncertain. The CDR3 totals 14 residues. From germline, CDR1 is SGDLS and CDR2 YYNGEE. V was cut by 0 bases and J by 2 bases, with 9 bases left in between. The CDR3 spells CASSVGGAAYEQYF. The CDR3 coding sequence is TGTGCCAGCAGCGTAGGAGGAGCCGCCTACGAGCAGTACTTC.

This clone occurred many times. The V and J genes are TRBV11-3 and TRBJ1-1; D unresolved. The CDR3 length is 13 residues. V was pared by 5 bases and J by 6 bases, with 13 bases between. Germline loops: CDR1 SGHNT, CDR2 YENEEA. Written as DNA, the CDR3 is TGTGCCAGCAGCCACCGATCGGTTGCTGAAGCTTTCTTT. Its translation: CASSHRSVAEAFF. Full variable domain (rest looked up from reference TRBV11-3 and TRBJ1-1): EAGVVQSPRYKIIEKKQPVAFWCNPISGHNTLYWYLQNLGQGPELLIRYENEEAVDDSQLPKDRFSAERLKGVDSTLKIQPAELGDSAVYLCASSHRSVAEAFFGQGTRLTVV.

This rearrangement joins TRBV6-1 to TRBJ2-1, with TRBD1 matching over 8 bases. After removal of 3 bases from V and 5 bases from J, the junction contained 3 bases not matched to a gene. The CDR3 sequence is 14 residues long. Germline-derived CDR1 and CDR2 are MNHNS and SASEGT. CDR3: CASSDGTGHNEQFF. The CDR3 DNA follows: TGTGCCAGCAGTGATGGGACAGGACACAATGAGCAGTTCTTC.

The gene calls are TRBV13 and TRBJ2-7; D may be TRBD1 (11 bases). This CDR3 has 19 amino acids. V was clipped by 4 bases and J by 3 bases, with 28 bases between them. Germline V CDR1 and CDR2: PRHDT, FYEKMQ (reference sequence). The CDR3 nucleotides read TGTGCCAGCAGCTCACGGACAGGGGGCGCTAGCGGGAGTCTCTACGAGCAGTACTTC. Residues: CASSSRTGGASGSLYEQYF.

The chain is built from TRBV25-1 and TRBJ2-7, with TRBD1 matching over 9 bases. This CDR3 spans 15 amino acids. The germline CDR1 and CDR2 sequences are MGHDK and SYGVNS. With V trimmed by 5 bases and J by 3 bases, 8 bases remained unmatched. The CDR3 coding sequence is TGTGCCAGCAGTTTAGGACAGGGGAAGGTCTACGAGCAGTACTTC. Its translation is CASSLGQGKVYEQYF.

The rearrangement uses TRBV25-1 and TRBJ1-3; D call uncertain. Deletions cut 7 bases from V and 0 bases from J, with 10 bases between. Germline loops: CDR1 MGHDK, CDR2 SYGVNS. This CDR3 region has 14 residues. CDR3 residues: CASIPGNSGNTIYF. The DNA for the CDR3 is TGTGCCAGCATCCCAGGCAACTCTGGAAACACCATATATTTT.

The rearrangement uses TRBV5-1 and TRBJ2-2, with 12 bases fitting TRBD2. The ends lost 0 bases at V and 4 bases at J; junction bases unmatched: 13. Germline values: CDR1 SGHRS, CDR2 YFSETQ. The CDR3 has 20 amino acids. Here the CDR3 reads CASSLAATSGSLAGTGELFF. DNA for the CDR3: TGCGCCAGCAGCTTGGCTGCGACTAGCGGGAGCCTCGCGGGCACCGGGGAGCTGTTTTTT. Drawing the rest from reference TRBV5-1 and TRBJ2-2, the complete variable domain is KAGVTQTPRYLIKTRGQQVTLSCSPISGHRSVSWYQQTPGQGLQFLFEYFSETQRNKGNFPGRFSGRQFSNSRSEMNVSTLELGDSALYLCASSLAATSGSLAGTGELFFGEGSRLTVL.

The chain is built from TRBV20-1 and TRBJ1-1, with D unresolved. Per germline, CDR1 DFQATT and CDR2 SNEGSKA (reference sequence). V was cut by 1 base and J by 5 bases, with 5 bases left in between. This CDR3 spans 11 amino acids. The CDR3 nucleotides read TGCAGTGCTAGAGGCGCTACTGAAGCTTTCTTT. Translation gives CSARGATEAFF.

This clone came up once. CDR3 DNA: TGTGCCAGCAGTTCCCCGGGTCGATTTAATGATGTTGCGTACTTC. Translation gives CASSSPGRFNDVAYF. V gene TRBV27 combines with J gene TRBJ2-7; no clear D gene. The CDR3 sequence is 15 residues long. Germline lookup yields CDR1 MNHEY and CDR2 SMNVEV (reference sequence). V dropped 4 bases and J dropped 12 bases, with 25 bases sitting between them.

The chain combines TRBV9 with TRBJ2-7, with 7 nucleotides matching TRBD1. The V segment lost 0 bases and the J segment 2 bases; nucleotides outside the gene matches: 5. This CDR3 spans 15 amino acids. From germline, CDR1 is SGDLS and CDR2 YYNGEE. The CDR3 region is CASSVGQGVPYEQYF. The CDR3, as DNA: TGTGCCAGCAGCGTAGGGCAGGGGGTTCCCTACGAGCAGTACTTC.

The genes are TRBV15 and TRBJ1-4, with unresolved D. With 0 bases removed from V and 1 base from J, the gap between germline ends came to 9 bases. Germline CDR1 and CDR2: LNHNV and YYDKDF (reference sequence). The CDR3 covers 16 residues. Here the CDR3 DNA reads TGTGCCACCAGCAGAGATCCGAGCCTAACTAATGAAAAACTGTTTTTT. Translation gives CATSRDPSLTNEKLFF. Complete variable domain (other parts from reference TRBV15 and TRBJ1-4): DAMVIQNPRYQVTQFGKPVTLSCSQTLNHNVMYWYQQKSSQAPKLLFHYYDKDFNNEADTPDNFQSRRPNTSFCFLDIRSPGLGDTAMYLCATSRDPSLTNEKLFFGSGTQLSVL.

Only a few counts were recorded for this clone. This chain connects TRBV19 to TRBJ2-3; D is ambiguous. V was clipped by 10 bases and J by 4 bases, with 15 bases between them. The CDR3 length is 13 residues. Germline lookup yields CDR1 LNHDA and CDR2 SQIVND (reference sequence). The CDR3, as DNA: TGTGCCACCGCGGTATTGCGCTCAGATACGCAGTATTTT. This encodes CATAVLRSDTQYF.

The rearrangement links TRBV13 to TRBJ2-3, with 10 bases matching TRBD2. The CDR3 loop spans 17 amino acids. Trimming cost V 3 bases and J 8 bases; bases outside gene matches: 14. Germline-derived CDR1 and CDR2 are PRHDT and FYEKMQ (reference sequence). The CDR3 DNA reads TGTGCCAGCAGCTTGAGGAGCGGGAGGGCCGGGGCAGGTACGCAGTATTTT. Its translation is CASSLRSGRAGAGTQYF. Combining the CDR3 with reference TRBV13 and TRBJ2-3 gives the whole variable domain AAGVIQSPRHLIKEKRETATLKCYPIPRHDTVYWYQQGPGQDPQFLISFYEKMQSDKGSIPDRFSAQQFSDYHSELNMSSLELGDSALYFCASSLRSGRAGAGTQYFGPGTRLTVL.

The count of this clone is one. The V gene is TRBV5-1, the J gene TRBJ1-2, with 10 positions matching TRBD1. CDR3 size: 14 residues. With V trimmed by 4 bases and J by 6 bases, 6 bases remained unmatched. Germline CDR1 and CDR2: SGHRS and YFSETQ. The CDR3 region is CASSDRGRSHGYTF. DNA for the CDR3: TGCGCCAGCAGCGACAGGGGGCGATCTCATGGCTACACCTTC.

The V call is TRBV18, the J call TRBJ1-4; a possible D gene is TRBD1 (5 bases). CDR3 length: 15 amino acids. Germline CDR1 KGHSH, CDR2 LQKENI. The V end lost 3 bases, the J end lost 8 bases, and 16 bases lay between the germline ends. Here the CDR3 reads CASSPKGGVREKLFF. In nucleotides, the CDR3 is TGTGCCAGCTCACCTAAGGGAGGGGTTCGCGAAAAACTGTTTTTT.

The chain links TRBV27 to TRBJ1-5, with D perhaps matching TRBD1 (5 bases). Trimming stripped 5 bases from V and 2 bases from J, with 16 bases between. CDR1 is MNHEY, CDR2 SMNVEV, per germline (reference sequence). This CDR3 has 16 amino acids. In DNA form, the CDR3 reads TGTGCCAGCAGTCCAGGGAATGGGTACGGCAATCAGCCCCAGCATTTT. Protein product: CASSPGNGYGNQPQHF.

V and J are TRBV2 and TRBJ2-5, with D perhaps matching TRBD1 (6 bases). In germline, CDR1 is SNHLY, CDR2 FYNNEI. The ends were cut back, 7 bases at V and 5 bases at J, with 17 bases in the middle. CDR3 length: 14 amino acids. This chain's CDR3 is CASKTDSHRETQYF. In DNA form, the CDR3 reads TGTGCCAGCAAAACGGACAGCCATCGGGAGACCCAGTACTTC.

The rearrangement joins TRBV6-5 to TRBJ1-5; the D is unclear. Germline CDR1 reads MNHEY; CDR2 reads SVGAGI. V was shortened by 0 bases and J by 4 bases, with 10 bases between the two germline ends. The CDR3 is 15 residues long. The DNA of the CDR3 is TGTGCCAGCAGTTACTCCCAGACTGGGAATCAGCCCCAGCATTTT. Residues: CASSYSQTGNQPQHF.

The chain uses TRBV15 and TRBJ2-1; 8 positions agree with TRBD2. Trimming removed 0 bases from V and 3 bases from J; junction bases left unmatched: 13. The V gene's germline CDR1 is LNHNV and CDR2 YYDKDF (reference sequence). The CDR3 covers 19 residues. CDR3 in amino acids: CATSREGFSGTNLYNEQFF. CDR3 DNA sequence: TGTGCCACCAGCAGAGAAGGTTTTAGCGGGACCAATCTCTACAATGAGCAGTTCTTC.

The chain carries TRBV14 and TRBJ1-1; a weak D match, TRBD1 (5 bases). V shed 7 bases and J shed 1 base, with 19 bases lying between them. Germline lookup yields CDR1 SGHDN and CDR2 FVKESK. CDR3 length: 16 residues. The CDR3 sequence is CASTDGEGRQNTEAFF. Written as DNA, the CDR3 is TGTGCCAGCACGGATGGGGAGGGACGGCAGAACACTGAAGCTTTCTTT.

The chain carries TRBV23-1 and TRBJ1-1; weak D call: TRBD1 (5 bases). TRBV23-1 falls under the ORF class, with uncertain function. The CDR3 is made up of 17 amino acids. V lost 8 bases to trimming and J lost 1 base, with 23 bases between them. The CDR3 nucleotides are TGCGCCAGCCCCACCCCCTGGGGGGAGAGGAGGAACACTGAAGCTTTCTTT. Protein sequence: CASPTPWGERRNTEAFF.

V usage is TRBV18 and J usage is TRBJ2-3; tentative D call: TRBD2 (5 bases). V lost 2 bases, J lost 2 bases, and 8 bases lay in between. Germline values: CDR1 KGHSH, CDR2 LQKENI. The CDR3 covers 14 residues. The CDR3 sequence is CASSPMTTTDTQYF. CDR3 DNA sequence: TGTGCCAGCTCACCAATGACTACCACAGATACGCAGTATTTT.

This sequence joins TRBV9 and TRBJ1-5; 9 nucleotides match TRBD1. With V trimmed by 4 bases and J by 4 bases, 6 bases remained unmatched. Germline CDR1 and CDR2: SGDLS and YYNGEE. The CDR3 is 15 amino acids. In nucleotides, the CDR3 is TGTGCCAGCAGCCAGACAGGGGGGGAGAATCAGCCCCAGCATTTT. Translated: CASSQTGGENQPQHF.

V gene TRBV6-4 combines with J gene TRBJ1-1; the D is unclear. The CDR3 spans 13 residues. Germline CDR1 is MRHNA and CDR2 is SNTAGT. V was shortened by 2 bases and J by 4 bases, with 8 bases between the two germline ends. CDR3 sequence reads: CASSDEGITEAFF. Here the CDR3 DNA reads TGTGCCAGCAGTGACGAGGGTATCACTGAAGCTTTCTTT.

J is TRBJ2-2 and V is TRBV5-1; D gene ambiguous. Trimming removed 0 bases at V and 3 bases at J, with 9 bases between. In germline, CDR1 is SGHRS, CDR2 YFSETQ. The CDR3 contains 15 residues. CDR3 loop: CASSLDTVDTGELFF. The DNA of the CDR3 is TGCGCCAGCAGCTTGGACACAGTGGACACCGGGGAGCTGTTTTTT. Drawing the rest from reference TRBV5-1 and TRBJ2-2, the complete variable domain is KAGVTQTPRYLIKTRGQQVTLSCSPISGHRSVSWYQQTPGQGLQFLFEYFSETQRNKGNFPGRFSGRQFSNSRSEMNVSTLELGDSALYLCASSLDTVDTGELFFGEGSRLTVL.

The CDR3 sequence is CASSQVDTGELFF. The CDR3, as DNA: TGCGCCAGCAGCCAAGTAGATACCGGGGAGCTGTTTTTT. The rearrangement joins TRBV4-3 to TRBJ2-2; D unclear. The germline V gene encodes CDR1 LGHNA and CDR2 YSLEER. This CDR3 is built from 13 residues. The germline V and J ends were trimmed by 1 base and 5 bases, with 5 bases remaining between them.

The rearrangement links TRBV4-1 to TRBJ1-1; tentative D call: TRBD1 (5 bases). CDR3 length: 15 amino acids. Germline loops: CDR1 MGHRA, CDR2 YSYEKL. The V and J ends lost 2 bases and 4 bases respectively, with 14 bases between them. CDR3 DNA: TGCGCCAGCAGCCAACCAGGGTTCGCTAGCACTGAAGCTTTCTTT. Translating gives CASSQPGFASTEAFF.

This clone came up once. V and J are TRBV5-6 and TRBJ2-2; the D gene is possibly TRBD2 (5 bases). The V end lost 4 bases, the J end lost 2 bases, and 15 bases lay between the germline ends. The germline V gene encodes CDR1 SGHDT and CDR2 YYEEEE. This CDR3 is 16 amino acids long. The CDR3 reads CASSGGGLRNTGELFF. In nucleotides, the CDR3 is TGTGCCAGCAGCGGAGGTGGCCTCCGTAACACCGGGGAGCTGTTTTTT.